This T cell receptor beta chain was documented in a study of regulatory T cells in long-lasting Graves disease. On the study more broadly: The definition of persistent Graves' disease was over 5 years of antithyroid drugs with positive TSH receptor antibodies.

Study-wide points: Gene preferences differed: TRBV28, TRBJ1-2, TRBJ2-5 in persistent cases.

This clonotype was detected many times. Its antigen is unknown. The CDR3 extends over 12 amino acids. Per the germline V gene, CDR1 is SGHVS and CDR2 is FQNEAQ. V lost 6 bases and J 9 bases, leaving 12 bases between the germline ends. Noted time point: persistent/refractory GD, antithyroid drugs over 5 years with positive TRAb. Scientists built the TCR library using RNA that was extracted from PBMCs. Construction of the TCR beta libraries employed iRepertoire HTBI primers in conjunction with Arm-PCR of CDR3 regions. A single record per CDR3 protein comes from TCRdb applying MiXCR to the multiplex PCR reads. The repertoire includes some 280,000 distinct CDR3 sequences, around 23% of them detected once, and roughly 50% sits in the top ten.

This chain uses TRBV7-8 with TRBJ1-5; the D is unclear. The sequence derives from a female donor with Graves disease. The sequencing here drew on peripheral blood mononuclear cells (PBMCs), taken when the disease was refractory, from a patient treated with antithyroid drugs. In DNA form, the CDR3 reads TGTGCCAGCAGGAATACTAATACGCCCCAGCATTTT. Translated: CASRNTNTPQHF.